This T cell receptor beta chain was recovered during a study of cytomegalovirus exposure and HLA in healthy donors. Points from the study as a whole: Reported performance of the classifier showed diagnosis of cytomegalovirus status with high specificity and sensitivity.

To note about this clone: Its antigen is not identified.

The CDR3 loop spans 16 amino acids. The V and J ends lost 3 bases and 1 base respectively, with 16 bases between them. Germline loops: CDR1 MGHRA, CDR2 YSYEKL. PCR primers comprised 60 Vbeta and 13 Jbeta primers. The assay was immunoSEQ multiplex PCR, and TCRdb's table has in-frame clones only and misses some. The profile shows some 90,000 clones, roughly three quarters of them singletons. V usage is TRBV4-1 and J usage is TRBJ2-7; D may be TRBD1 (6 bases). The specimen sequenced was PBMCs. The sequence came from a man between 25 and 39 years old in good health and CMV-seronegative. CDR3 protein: CASSHPRQGKSYEQYF. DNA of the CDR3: TGCGCCAGCAGCCACCCTAGGCAGGGGAAATCCTACGAGCAGTACTTC.